This T cell receptor (beta chain) is from a study of T cell responses to AZD1222 COVID-19 vaccine. For the study at large: It was second doses at about 4 or about 12 weeks that were pooled. Study-wide points: Repertoire sampling occurred only after the peak T cell response. Most donors were white British and more were female, and clonal diversity was possibly underestimated.

To note about this clone: Its antigen remains unknown.

Generated by immunoSEQ multiplex PCR, the TCRdb table keeps only in-frame clones and is missing some. The table records about 98,000 clones, more than 85% of them present only once. Sequenced material: peripheral blood, taken on day 0 of AZD1222 vaccination. The receptor's source is an adult in good health.

The CDR3 loop reads CASTMGRGPGNTIYF. In nucleotides, the CDR3 is TGTGCCAGTACCATGGGAAGGGGGCCTGGAAACACCATATATTTT. This chain uses TRBV19 with TRBJ1-3; 7 bases match TRBD1. The CDR3 is made up of 15 amino acids. Germline CDR1 and CDR2: LNHDA and SQIVND (reference sequence). The V and J ends lost 7 bases and 2 bases, in that order; junction bases with no gene match: 8.